This T cell receptor (beta chain) comes out of a study of T cell clonality in common variable immunodeficiency. Germline CDR1 is SNHLY and CDR2 is FYNNEI. Deletions cut 6 bases from V and 4 bases from J, with 16 bases between. The CDR3 runs to 15 residues. This clone was seen more than once but under ten times. The antigen is unknown. The sequence runs out 3 residues before the end of the CDR3; the remainder is reconstructed from the germline J gene. Study-level points and caveats: Common variable immunodeficiency TCR beta sequences reportedly had fewer deletions and N-nucleotide insertions.

Generated by immunoSEQ multiplex PCR, the TCRdb table keeps only in-frame clones and is missing some. The sample shows about 33,000 clones, none of them appearing just once. The source is a human donor with common variable immunodeficiency. Sequences were obtained from peripheral blood mononuclear cells. This sequence joins TRBV2 and TRBJ1-3; D is ambiguous. This chain's CDR3 is CASREKLRSGNTIYF. The sequenced part of the CDR3 DNA is TGTGCCAGCAGAGAGAAGCTACGTTCGGGAAACACC.